The 8 T cell receptor beta chains below were found in one sample sequenced in a study of cytomegalovirus exposure and HLA in healthy donors. The repertoire was sequenced with immunoSEQ multiplex PCR; TCRdb's copy has only in-frame clones and lacks some. This sample has around 150,000 clones, with approximately 91% found just once. Sequenced material: PBMCs. These receptors all stem from a young woman in good health and CMV-seropositive.

Within the sample, this clone is medium-sized. The same CDR3 can be traced to other DNA sequences in this sample. This chain links TRBV5-1 with TRBJ2-1, with 7 nucleotides matching TRBD2. With 0 bases clipped from V and 6 bases from J, the junction kept 0 bases outside the gene matches. CDR3 length: 13 amino acids. Germline V CDR1 and CDR2: SGHRS, YFSETQ. The CDR3 coding sequence is TGCGCCAGCAGCTTGGGGACTAGCAATGAGCAGTTCTTC. Its translation: CASSLGTSNEQFF.

V and J are TRBV28 and TRBJ2-3; TRBD2 agrees at 9 bases. Looked up from germline, CDR1 is MDHEN and CDR2 is SYDVKM. CDR3 length equals 15 residues. The V segment lost 10 bases and the J segment 0 bases; nucleotides outside the gene matches: 8. The CDR3 DNA reads TGTGCCATTATGACGGGGACTAGCAGCACAGATACGCAGTATTTT. It is translated as CAIMTGTSSTDTQYF. Based on the CDR3 plus reference TRBV28 and TRBJ2-3, the full variable domain is DVKVTQSSRYLVKRTGEKVFLECVQDMDHENMFWYRQDPGLGLRLIYFSYDVKMKEKGDIPEGYSVSREKKERFSLILESASTNQTSMYLCAIMTGTSSTDTQYFGPGTRLTVL.

The chain employs TRBV2 and TRBJ2-1; a possible D gene is TRBD1 (5 bases). Germline V lookup: CDR1 SNHLY, CDR2 FYNNEI. This CDR3 contains 15 residues. The V and J ends lost 2 bases and 0 bases respectively, with 8 bases between them. The CDR3 DNA reads as TGTGCCAGCAGTGAAAGGGGAAGCTCCTACAATGAGCAGTTCTTC. Its protein is CASSERGSSYNEQFF.

The chain has TRBV2 and TRBJ2-4; 7 positions match TRBD2. The CDR3 loop spans 13 amino acids. V trimming: 5 bases; J trimming: 7 bases; junction bases outside the gene matches: 5. Germline CDR1 is SNHLY and CDR2 is FYNNEI. The CDR3 bases are TGTGCCAGCAGTAAGCCCGGGGGGAACATTCAGTACTTC. Translation gives CASSKPGGNIQYF.

This clone was seen a few times. V usage is TRBV11-3 and J usage is TRBJ2-4; TRBD1 matches 7 bases. J gave up 8 bases and V 6 bases, and 10 bases lay outside the gene matches. Germline-derived CDR1 and CDR2 are SGHNT and YENEEA. The CDR3 extends over 14 amino acids. This CDR3 is CASSRGGAVDIQYF. The DNA of the CDR3 is TGTGCCAGCAGTCGAGGGGGCGCGGTGGACATTCAGTACTTC. The whole variable domain, remainder taken from reference TRBV11-3 and TRBJ2-4, is EAGVVQSPRYKIIEKKQPVAFWCNPISGHNTLYWYLQNLGQGPELLIRYENEEAVDDSQLPKDRFSAERLKGVDSTLKIQPAELGDSAVYLCASSRGGAVDIQYFGAGTRLSVL.

This chain uses TRBV27 with TRBJ2-1; 9 positions match TRBD1. The CDR3 has 16 amino acids. The V and J ends lost 6 bases and 4 bases, in that order; junction bases with no gene match: 10. Germline CDR1 MNHEY, CDR2 SMNVEV (reference sequence). CDR3 region: CASSPNRQGGYNEQFF. The CDR3 DNA sequence: TGTGCCAGCAGCCCTAACCGACAGGGGGGGTACAATGAGCAGTTCTTC.

The chain's CDR3 is CASSRGLAGMSTDTQYF. CDR3 coding DNA: TGTGCCAGCAGTAGAGGACTAGCGGGGATGAGCACAGATACGCAGTATTTT. The rearrangement joins TRBV25-1 to TRBJ2-3; 12 bases fit TRBD2. The CDR3 has 17 residues. Trimming took 5 bases from V and 0 from J; bases not matched to a gene: 6. Germline V gives CDR1 MGHDK, CDR2 SYGVNS. The complete variable domain, with remaining parts taken from reference TRBV25-1 and TRBJ2-3, reads EADIYQTPRYLVIGTGKKITLECSQTMGHDKMYWYQQDPGMELHLIHYSYGVNSTEKGDLSSESTVSRIRTEHFPLTLESARPSHTSQYLCASSRGLAGMSTDTQYFGPGTRLTVL.

This clone was counted once. The chain links TRBV6-5 to TRBJ2-2; D gene unclear. The V and J ends lost 5 bases and 3 bases respectively, with 13 bases between them. The germline gives CDR1 MNHEY, CDR2 SVGAGI. The CDR3 spans 15 residues. This CDR3 is CASSLGPTYTGELFF. The CDR3, as DNA: TGTGCCAGCAGTCTCGGTCCTACTTACACCGGGGAGCTGTTTTTT.